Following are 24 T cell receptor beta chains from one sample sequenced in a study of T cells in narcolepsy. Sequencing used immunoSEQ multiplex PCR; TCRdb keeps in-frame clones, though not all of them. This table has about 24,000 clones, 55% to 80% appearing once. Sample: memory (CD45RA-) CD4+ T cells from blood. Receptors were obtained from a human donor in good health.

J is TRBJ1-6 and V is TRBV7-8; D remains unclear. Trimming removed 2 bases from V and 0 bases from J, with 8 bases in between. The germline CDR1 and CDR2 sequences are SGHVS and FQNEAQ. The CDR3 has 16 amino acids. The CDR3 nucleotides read TGTGCCAGCAGCTTAAGTTCTAGCTCCTATAATTCACCCCTCCACTTT. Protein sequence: CASSLSSSSYNSPLHF.

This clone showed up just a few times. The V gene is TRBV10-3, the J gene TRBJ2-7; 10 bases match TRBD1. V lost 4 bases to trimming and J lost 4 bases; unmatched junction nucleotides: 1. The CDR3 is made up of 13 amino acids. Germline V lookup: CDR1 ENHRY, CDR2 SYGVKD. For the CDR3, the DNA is TGTGCCATCAGTGGGGGACAGGGGTACGAGCAGTACTTC. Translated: CAISGGQGYEQYF.

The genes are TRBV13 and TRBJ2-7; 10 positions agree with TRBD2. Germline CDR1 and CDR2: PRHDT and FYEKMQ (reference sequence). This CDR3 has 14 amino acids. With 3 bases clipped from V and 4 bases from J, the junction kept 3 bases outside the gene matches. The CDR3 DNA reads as TGTGCCAGCAGCTTTGTAGCGGGGGGTTACGAGCAGTACTTC. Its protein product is CASSFVAGGYEQYF.

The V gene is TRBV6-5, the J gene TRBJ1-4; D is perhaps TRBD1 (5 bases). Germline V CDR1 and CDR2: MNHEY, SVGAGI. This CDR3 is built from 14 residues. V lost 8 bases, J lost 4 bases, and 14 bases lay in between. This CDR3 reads CASGGGAFNEKLFF. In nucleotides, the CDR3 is TGTGCCAGCGGGGGAGGGGCTTTTAATGAAAAACTGTTTTTT.

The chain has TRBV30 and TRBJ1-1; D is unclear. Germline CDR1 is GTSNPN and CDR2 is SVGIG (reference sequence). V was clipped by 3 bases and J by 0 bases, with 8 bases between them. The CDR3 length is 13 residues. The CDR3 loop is CAWRVRVNTEAFF. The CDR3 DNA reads TGTGCCTGGAGGGTTCGGGTGAACACTGAAGCTTTCTTT.

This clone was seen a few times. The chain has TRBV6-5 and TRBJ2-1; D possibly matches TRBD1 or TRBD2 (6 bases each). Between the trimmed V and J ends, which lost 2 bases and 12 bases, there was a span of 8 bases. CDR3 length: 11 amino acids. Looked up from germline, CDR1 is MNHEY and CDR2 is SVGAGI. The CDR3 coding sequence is TGTGCCAGCAGTTACAGGGGGGCGCAGTTCTTC. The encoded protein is CASSYRGAQFF.

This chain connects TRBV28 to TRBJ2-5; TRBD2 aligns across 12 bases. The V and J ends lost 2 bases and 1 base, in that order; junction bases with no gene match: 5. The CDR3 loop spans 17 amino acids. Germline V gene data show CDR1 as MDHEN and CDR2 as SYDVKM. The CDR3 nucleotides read TGTGCCAGCAGTTTAGCTCGACTAGCGGGGGCCCAAGAGACCCAGTACTTC. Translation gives CASSLARLAGAQETQYF.

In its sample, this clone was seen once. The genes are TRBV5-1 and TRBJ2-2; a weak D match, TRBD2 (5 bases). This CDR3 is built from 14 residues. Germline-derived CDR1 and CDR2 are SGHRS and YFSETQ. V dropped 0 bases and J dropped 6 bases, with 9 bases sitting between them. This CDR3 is CASSLDGVPGELFF. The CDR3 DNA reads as TGCGCCAGCAGCTTGGACGGGGTACCCGGGGAGCTGTTTTTT.

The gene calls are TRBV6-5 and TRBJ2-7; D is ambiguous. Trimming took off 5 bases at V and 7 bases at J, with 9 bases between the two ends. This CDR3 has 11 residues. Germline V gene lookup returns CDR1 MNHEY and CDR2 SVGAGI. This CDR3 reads CASSQDREQYF. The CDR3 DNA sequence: TGTGCCAGCAGTCAGGACCGGGAGCAGTACTTC.

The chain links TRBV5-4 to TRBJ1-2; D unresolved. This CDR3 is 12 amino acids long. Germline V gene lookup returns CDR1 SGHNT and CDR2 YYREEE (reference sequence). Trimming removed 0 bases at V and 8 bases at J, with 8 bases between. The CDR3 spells CASSLDLVGYTF. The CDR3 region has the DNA TGTGCCAGCAGCTTGGATCTTGTCGGCTACACCTTC.

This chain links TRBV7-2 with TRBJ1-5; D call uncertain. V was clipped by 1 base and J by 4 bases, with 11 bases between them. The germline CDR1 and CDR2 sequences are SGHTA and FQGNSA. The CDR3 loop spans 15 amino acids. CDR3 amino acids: CASSLVVAANQPQHF. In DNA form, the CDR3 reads TGTGCCAGCAGCTTAGTGGTTGCGGCGAATCAGCCCCAGCATTTT.

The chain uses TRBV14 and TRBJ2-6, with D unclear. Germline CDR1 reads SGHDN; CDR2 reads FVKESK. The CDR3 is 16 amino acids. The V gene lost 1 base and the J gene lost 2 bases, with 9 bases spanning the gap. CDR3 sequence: CASSQVVRAGANVLTF. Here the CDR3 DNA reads TGTGCCAGCAGCCAAGTTGTCCGGGCTGGGGCCAACGTCCTGACTTTC.

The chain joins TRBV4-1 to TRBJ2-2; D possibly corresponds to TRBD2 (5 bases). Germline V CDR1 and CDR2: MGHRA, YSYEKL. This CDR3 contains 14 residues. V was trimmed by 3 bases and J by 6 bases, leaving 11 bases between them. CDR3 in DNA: TGCGCCAGCAGCCATATACTAGTCTCCGGGGAGCTGTTTTTT. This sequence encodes CASSHILVSGELFF.

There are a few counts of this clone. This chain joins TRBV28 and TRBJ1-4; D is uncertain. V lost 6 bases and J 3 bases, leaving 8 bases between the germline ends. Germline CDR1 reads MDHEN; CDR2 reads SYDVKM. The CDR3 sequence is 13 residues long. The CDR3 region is CASRVSPNEKLFF. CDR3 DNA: TGTGCCAGCAGAGTCAGTCCTAATGAAAAACTGTTTTTT.

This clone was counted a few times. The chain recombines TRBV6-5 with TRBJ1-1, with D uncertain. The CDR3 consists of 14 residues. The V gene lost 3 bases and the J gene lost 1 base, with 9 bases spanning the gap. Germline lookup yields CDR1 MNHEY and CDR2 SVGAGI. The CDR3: CASSYFGTNTEAFF. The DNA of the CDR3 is TGTGCCAGCAGTTATTTTGGAACGAACACTGAAGCTTTCTTT.

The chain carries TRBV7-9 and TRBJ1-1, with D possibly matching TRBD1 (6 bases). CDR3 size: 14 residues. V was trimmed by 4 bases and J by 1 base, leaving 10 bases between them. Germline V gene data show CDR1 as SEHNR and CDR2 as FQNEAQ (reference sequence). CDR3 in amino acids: CASSWGAENTEAFF. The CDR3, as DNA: TGTGCCAGCAGCTGGGGGGCGGAGAACACTGAAGCTTTCTTT.

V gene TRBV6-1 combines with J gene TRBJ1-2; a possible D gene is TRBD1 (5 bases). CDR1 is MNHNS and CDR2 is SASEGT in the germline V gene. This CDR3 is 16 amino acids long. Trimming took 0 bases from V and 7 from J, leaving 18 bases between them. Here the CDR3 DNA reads TGTGCCAGCAGTGAAGCGCTCGGAGGGGCAAATAGTGGCTACACCTTC. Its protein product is CASSEALGGANSGYTF.

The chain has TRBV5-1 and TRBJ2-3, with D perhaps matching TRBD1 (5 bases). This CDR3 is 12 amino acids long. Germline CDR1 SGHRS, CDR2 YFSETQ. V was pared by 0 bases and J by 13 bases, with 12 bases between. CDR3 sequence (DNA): TGCGCCAGCAGCTTGGGAGACAGCACGGAGTATTTT. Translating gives CASSLGDSTEYF.

CDR3 in amino acids: CATSEGGKTQYF. In DNA form, the CDR3 reads TGTGCCACCTCGGAGGGTGGGAAGACCCAGTACTTC. This sequence joins TRBV6-6 and TRBJ2-5; D might be TRBD2 (6 bases). Trimming took off 10 bases at V and 6 bases at J, with 15 bases between the two ends. The CDR3 has 12 amino acids. CDR1 and CDR2 (germline): MNHNY, SVGAGI (reference sequence).

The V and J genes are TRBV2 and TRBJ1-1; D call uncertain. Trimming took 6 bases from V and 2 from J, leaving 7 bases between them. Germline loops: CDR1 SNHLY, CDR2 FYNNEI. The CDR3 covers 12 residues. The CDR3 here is CASRPENTEAFF. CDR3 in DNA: TGTGCCAGCAGACCGGAAAACACTGAAGCTTTCTTT.

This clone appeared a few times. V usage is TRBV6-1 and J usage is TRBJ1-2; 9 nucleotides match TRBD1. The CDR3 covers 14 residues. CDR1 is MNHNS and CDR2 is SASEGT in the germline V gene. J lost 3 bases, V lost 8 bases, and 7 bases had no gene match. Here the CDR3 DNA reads TGTGCCAGCTGCCGGGACAGGGCCTACTATGGCTACACCTTC. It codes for CASCRDRAYYGYTF.

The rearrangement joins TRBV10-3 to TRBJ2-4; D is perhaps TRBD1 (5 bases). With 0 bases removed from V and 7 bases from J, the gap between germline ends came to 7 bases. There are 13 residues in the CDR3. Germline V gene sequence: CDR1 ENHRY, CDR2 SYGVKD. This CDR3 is CAISESAGNIQYF. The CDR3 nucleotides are TGTGCCATCAGTGAGTCGGCAGGGAACATTCAGTACTTC.

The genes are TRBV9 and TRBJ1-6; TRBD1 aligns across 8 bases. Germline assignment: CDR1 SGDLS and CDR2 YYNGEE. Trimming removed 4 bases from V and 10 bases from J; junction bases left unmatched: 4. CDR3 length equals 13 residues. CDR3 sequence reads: CASSPRQGSPLHF. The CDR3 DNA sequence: TGTGCCAGCAGCCCTCGACAGGGGTCACCCCTCCACTTT.

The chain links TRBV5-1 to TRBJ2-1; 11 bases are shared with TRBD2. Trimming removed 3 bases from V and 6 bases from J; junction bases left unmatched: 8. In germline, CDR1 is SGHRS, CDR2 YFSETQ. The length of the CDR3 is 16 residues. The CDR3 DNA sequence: TGCGCCAGCAGCTCGACTAGCGGGACTTGGGGCAATGAGCAGTTCTTC. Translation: CASSSTSGTWGNEQFF.